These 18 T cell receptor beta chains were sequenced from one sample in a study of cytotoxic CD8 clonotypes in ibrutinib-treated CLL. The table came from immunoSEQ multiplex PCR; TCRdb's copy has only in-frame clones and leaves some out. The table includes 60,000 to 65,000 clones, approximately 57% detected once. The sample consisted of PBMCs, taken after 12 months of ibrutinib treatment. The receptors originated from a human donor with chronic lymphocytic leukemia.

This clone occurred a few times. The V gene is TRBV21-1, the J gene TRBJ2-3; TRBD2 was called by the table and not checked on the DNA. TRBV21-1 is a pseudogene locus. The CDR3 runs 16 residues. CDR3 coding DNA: TGTGCCAGCACTCGCGGGAGGGCCCCGGGGACAGATACGCAGTATTTT. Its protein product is CASTRGRAPGTDTQYF.

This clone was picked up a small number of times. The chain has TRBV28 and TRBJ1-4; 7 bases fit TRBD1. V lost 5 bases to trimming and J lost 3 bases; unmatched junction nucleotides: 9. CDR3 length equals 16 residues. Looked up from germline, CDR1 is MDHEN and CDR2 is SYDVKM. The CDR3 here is CASSQDRAWANEKLFF. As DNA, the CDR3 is TGTGCCAGCAGTCAAGACAGGGCGTGGGCTAATGAAAAACTGTTTTTT.

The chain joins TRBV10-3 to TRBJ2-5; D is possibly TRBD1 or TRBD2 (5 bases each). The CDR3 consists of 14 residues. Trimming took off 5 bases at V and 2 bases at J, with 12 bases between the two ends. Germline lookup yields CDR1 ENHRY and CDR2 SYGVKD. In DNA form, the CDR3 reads TGTGCCATCAGTCCGGGGCTGGGGCAAGAGACCCAGTACTTC. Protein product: CAISPGLGQETQYF.

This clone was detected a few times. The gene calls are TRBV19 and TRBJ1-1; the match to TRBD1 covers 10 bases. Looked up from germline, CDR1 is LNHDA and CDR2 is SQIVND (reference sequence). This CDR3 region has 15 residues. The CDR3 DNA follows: TGTGCTTCGACAGGGACAGGGGAAGCTACCTCCGAAGCTTTCTTT. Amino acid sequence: CASTGTGEATSEAFF.

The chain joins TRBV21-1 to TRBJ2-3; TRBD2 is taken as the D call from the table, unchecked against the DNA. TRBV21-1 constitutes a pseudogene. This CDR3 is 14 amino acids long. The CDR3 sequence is CASSTAHLTDTQYF. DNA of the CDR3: TGTGCCAGCAGCACAGCTCACTTAACAGATACGCAGTATTTT.

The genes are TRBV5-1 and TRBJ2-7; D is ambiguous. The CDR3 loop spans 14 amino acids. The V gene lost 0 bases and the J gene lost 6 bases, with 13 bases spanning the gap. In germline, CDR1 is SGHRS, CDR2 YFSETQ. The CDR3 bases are TGCGCCAGCAGCTTGGTGGCGGACCTAAGCGAGCAGTACGTC. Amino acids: CASSLVADLSEQYV.

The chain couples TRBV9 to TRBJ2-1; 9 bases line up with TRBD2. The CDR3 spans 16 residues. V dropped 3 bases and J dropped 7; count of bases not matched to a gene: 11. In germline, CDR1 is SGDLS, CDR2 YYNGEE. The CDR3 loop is CASSEALAGRGNEQFF. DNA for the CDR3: TGTGCCAGCAGCGAAGCCCTAGCGGGGAGGGGAAATGAGCAGTTCTTC.

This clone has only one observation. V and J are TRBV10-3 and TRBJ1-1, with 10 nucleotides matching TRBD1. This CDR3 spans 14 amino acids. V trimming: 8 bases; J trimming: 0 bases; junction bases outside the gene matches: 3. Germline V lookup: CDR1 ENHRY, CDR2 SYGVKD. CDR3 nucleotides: TGTGCCATCGGGGGACAGGGGATGAACACTGAAGCTTTCTTT. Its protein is CAIGGQGMNTEAFF.

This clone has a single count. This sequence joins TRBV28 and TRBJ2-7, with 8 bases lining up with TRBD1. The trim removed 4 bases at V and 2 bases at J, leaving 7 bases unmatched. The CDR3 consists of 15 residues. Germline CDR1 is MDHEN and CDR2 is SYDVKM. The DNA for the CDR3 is TGTGCCAGCAGTTCACCCGGGACAGGAACCTACGAGCAGTACTTC. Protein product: CASSSPGTGTYEQYF.

DNA for the CDR3: TGCGCCAGCAGCTTAATGATTCAAGGACAGGGGAGTGGCTACACCTTC. Translated: CASSLMIQGQGSGYTF. The V call is TRBV5-1, the J call TRBJ1-2, with TRBD1 matching 9 bases. The V gene end was trimmed by 2 bases and the J gene end by 7 bases; junction bases not matched to a gene: 12. This CDR3 contains 16 residues. Germline V gene sequence: CDR1 SGHRS, CDR2 YFSETQ.

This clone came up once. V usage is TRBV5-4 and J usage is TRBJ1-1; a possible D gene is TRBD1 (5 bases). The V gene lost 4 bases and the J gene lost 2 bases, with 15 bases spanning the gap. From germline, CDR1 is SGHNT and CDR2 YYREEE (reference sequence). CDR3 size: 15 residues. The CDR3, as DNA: TGTGCCAGCAGCCTCCTTGGGCAGGGAAACACTGAAGCTTTCTTT. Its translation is CASSLLGQGNTEAFF.

The CDR3 sequence is CASSQEAGLGNSPLHF. Written as DNA, the CDR3 is TGTGCCAGCAGCCAAGAGGCTGGGCTTGGGAATTCACCCCTCCACTTT. The rearrangement uses TRBV5-5 and TRBJ1-6, with D unclear. Trimming cost V 4 bases and J 7 bases, with 18 bases left between them. The CDR3 has 16 amino acids. Germline CDR1 is SGHKS and CDR2 is YYEKEE (reference sequence).

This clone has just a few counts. The CDR3 protein is CASRGLAGLAKNIQYF. The CDR3, as DNA: TGTGCCAGCAGGGGACTAGCGGGCCTAGCCAAAAACATTCAGTACTTC. The chain combines TRBV9 with TRBJ2-4; TRBD2 matches at 12 bases. In germline, CDR1 is SGDLS, CDR2 YYNGEE. Trimming at V came to 5 bases and at J to 0 bases, leaving 3 bases not matched to a gene. The CDR3 loop spans 16 amino acids.

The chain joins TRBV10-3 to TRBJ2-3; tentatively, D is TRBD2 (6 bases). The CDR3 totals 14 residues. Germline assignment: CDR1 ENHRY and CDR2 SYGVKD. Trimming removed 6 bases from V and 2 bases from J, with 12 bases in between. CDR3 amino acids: CAIRRGQNTDTQYF. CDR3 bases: TGTGCCATCAGGCGGGGCCAGAACACAGATACGCAGTATTTT.

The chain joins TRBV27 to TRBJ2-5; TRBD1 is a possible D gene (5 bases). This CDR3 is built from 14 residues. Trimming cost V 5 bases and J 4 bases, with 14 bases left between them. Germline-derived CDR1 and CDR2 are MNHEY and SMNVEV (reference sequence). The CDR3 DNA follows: TGTGCCAGCAGTAGCAGGGCTCTCACAGAGACCCAGTACTTC. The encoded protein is CASSSRALTETQYF.

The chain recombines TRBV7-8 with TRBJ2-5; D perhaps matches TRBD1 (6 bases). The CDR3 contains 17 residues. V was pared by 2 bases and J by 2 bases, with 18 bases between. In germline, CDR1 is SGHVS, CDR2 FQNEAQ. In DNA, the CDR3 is TGTGCCAGCAGCTTAAGGACCAGGGGATGGGAACAAGAGACCCAGTACTTC. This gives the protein CASSLRTRGWEQETQYF. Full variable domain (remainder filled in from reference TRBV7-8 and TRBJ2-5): GAGVSQSPRYKVAKRGQDVALRCDPISGHVSLFWYQQALGQGPEFLTYFQNEAQLDKSGLPSDRFFAERPEGSVSTLKIQRTQQEDSAVYLCASSLRTRGWEQETQYFGPGTRLLVL.

The CDR3 nucleotides read TGTGCCAGCAGTGAAGGGTCTAGACGGGGAACTGAAGCTTTCTTT. Its protein product is CASSEGSRRGTEAFF. The rearrangement uses TRBV2 and TRBJ1-1; D is undetermined. Trimming removed 1 base at V and 5 bases at J, with 14 bases between. The CDR3 runs 15 residues. Germline V lookup: CDR1 SNHLY, CDR2 FYNNEI.

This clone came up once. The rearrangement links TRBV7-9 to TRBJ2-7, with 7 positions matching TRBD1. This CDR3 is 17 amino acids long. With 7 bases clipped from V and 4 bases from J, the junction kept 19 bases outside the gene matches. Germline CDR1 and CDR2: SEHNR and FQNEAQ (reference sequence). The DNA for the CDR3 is TGTGCCAGCACATACCCCGCTAGGGGGCCGGCCTTTTACGAGCAGTACGTC. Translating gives CASTYPARGPAFYEQYV.